The next 17 T cell receptor beta chains were all read from a single sample in a study of post-analysis software for immune sequencing data. General observations from the study: Included in a set of roughly five TRBV segments more frequent in patients than controls were TRBV5-6, TRBV5-1 and TRBV20-1.

Unique molecular identifiers tagged the TCR beta cDNA libraries. Using its own MiXCR run on the PCR reads, TCRdb lists one record per CDR3 protein. Counted here are about 540,000 distinct CDR3 sequences, around a third occurring once; the ten biggest clones make up under 7%. For these receptors, no antigen is known. The material sequenced was blood. These receptors came from a girl under 18 with multiple sclerosis.

This clonotype has only a few counts. The chain recombines TRBV27 with TRBJ2-5; 9 bases agree with TRBD2. This CDR3 region has 15 residues. Per germline, CDR1 MNHEY and CDR2 SMNVEV (reference sequence). The junction had 7 bases not matched to a gene; V was cut back by 6 bases and J by 2 bases. The CDR3 here is CASSGGGASQETQYF. As DNA, the CDR3 is TGTGCCAGCAGCGGCGGGGGGGCCTCACAAGAGACCCAGTACTTC.

The chain links TRBV12-3 or TRBV12-4 to TRBJ1-4, with 7 bases fitting TRBD1. V trimming: 7 bases; J trimming: 0 bases; junction bases outside the gene matches: 8. This CDR3 is built from 16 residues. For the CDR3, the DNA is TGTGCCAGCAAACGGGACAGCGTAGCAACTAATGAAAAACTGTTTTTT. Protein: CASKRDSVATNEKLFF.

The genes are TRBV6-4 and TRBJ2-3, with 9 bases aligning to TRBD2. Germline V gene sequence: CDR1 MRHNA, CDR2 SNTAGT. The V segment lost 2 bases and the J segment 4 bases; nucleotides outside the gene matches: 4. The CDR3 consists of 15 residues. The CDR3 DNA is TGTGCCAGCAGTGACAATAGCGGGGGTGCAGATACGCAGTATTTT. Amino acid sequence: CASSDNSGGADTQYF.

This clonotype was counted only a few times. The chain joins TRBV28 to TRBJ1-2; D is undetermined. Germline CDR1 and CDR2: MDHEN and SYDVKM. Trimming shortened V by 3 bases and J by 0 bases, and 8 bases separated the two germline ends. There are 14 residues in the CDR3. The CDR3 sequence: CASSFHRANYGYTF. Here the CDR3 DNA reads TGTGCCAGCAGTTTCCACAGAGCTAACTATGGCTACACCTTC.

The chain uses TRBV5-1 and TRBJ1-5; 10 positions match TRBD1. The V and J ends lost 3 bases and 5 bases, in that order; junction bases with no gene match: 5. From germline, CDR1 is SGHRS and CDR2 YFSETQ. The CDR3 runs 15 residues. CDR3 nucleotides: TGCGCCAGCAGCTCCGGGACAGGGGAGCATCAGCCCCAGCATTTT. Its translation: CASSSGTGEHQPQHF.

This clonotype was seen a few times. The chain carries TRBV27 and TRBJ2-1; no clear D. Trimming pared 8 bases from V and 0 bases from J, leaving 14 bases between. The CDR3 length is 15 residues. Per germline, CDR1 MNHEY and CDR2 SMNVEV (reference sequence). The CDR3 here is CASRVFRSSYNEQFF. The CDR3 DNA reads TGTGCCAGCCGGGTATTCCGAAGCTCCTACAATGAGCAGTTCTTC.

The chain is built from TRBV6-5 and TRBJ2-5, with 8 bases fitting TRBD2. Germline V gene sequence: CDR1 MNHEY, CDR2 SVGAGI. The CDR3 has 18 amino acids. Unmatched junction bases numbered 14, after V lost 2 bases and J lost 3 bases. CDR3 nucleotide sequence: TGTGCCAGCAGTTACACGGGGGGGCCTTCTCGGCCTAAAGAGACCCAGTACTTC. Its protein is CASSYTGGPSRPKETQYF.

The V gene is TRBV11-2, the J gene TRBJ2-7; maybe TRBD2 (6 bases). The germline V gene encodes CDR1 SGHAT and CDR2 FQNNGV. This CDR3 spans 14 amino acids. V lost 5 bases to trimming and J lost 6 bases, with 17 bases between them. The CDR3 reads CASSPIRGLGEQYF. In DNA, the CDR3 is TGTGCCAGCAGCCCTATCCGGGGACTGGGCGAGCAGTACTTC.

The chain has TRBV4-1 and TRBJ1-1; D ambiguous. Germline V gene lookup returns CDR1 MGHRA and CDR2 YSYEKL. The CDR3 has 15 amino acids. V lost 3 bases to trimming and J lost 1 base, with 12 bases between them. DNA of the CDR3: TGCGCCAGCAGCCATGAAGCCGGGAGGAACACTGAAGCTTTCTTT. This sequence encodes CASSHEAGRNTEAFF.

This clonotype was seen a few times. The chain has TRBV7-8 and TRBJ2-1; 12 nucleotides agree with TRBD2. This CDR3 is 15 amino acids long. V lost 5 bases to trimming and J lost 6 bases; unmatched junction nucleotides: 5. Per germline, CDR1 SGHVS and CDR2 FQNEAQ. CDR3 sequence: CASSATSGGSNEQFF. DNA of the CDR3: TGTGCCAGCAGCGCAACTAGCGGGGGGTCCAATGAGCAGTTCTTC.

The chain couples TRBV7-9 to TRBJ2-1; D might be TRBD1 (6 bases). V lost 1 base to trimming and J lost 4 bases, with 14 bases between them. The germline V gene encodes CDR1 SEHNR and CDR2 FQNEAQ (reference sequence). The CDR3 runs 16 residues. CDR3 sequence reads: CASSLVAGEAYNEQFF. The CDR3 DNA follows: TGTGCCAGCAGCTTAGTGGCAGGGGAAGCGTACAATGAGCAGTTCTTC.

The V call is TRBV11-2, the J call TRBJ2-1, with TRBD1 matching over 8 bases. J was trimmed by 7 bases and V by 4 bases; bases with no gene match: 6. This CDR3 is 14 amino acids long. Per germline, CDR1 SGHAT and CDR2 FQNNGV. The CDR3 reads CASSSYRGINEQFF. The CDR3 DNA reads TGTGCCAGCAGCTCCTACAGGGGGATTAATGAGCAGTTCTTC.

The sample holds a few counts of this clonotype. The chain has TRBV3-1 and TRBJ1-5; D remains unclear. V lost 2 bases and J lost 6, with 8 bases in between. The CDR3 runs to 13 residues. CDR1 is LGHDT, CDR2 YNNKEL, per germline (reference sequence). The CDR3 DNA reads as TGTGCCAGCAGCCAACAGGTTGGTCAGCCCCAGCATTTT. Its protein product is CASSQQVGQPQHF.

This clonotype was observed a handful of times. V usage is TRBV12-3 or TRBV12-4 and J usage is TRBJ1-6, with 7 bases matching TRBD1. This CDR3 contains 15 residues. Unmatched junction bases numbered 14, after V lost 7 bases and J lost 11 bases. CDR3 DNA: TGTGCCAGCACCCGGGACAGTGATCTAGGAACACCCCTCCACTTT. Amino acid sequence: CASTRDSDLGTPLHF.

This chain connects TRBV5-6 to TRBJ1-2; tentatively, D is TRBD1 (5 bases). The CDR3 totals 12 residues. CDR1 SGHDT and CDR2 YYEEEE come from the germline V gene. V lost 5 bases and J lost 12, with 17 bases in between. The CDR3 protein is CASRRRQYRDTF. CDR3 in DNA: TGTGCCAGCAGGCGGCGACAGTATCGGGACACCTTC.

The chain uses TRBV12-3 or TRBV12-4 and TRBJ1-5; D is undetermined. V dropped 5 bases and J dropped 11 bases, with 13 bases sitting between them. The CDR3 covers 12 residues. The DNA of the CDR3 is TGTGCCAGCAGTCCCGGCCCGTCGGCCCAGCATTTT. As protein: CASSPGPSAQHF.

This clonotype came up a few times. V and J are TRBV2 and TRBJ2-3; 16 positions agree with TRBD2. CDR3 length equals 15 residues. With 10 bases clipped from V and 4 bases from J, the junction kept 5 bases outside the gene matches. Germline values: CDR1 SNHLY, CDR2 FYNNEI. Here the CDR3 DNA reads TGTGCCACCGGGACTAGCGGGGGGGCCGCAGATACGCAGTATTTT. Its translation: CATGTSGGAADTQYF.